This T cell receptor beta chain was captured by sequencing in a study of blood T cell repertoires in COVID-19. Overall study context: Recovery among Cohort 3 donors was established by two negative PCRs, clearance, or symptom resolution.

Original handling: Scientists estimated how many nucleated cells there were by amplifying reference gene primers. Data came from immunoSEQ multiplex PCR; TCRdb stores just in-frame clones and leaves some out. V and J calls and clone size follow that table, whereas D and trimming were derived from the DNA. The top ten clones hold 20% to 25% of a sample with about 190,000 clones, 86% of them seen once. Categorization into cohorts depended on clinical history that participants reported. Sequencing was carried out using PBMCs or T cells enriched from blood (not recorded which). The receptor comes from a woman between 40 and 50 years old in a cohort exposed to, infected with or recovered from COVID-19 (not recorded which).

CDR3: CASRGAGGEEYNSPLHF. The DNA for the CDR3 is TGTGCCAGCAGAGGGGCAGGGGGCGAGGAATATAATTCACCCCTCCACTTT. The chain recombines TRBV28 with TRBJ1-6; 8 bases match TRBD1. The CDR3 spans 17 residues. With 6 bases clipped from V and 4 bases from J, the junction kept 11 bases outside the gene matches. CDR1 and CDR2 from the germline V gene are MDHEN and SYDVKM.